This T cell receptor beta chain derives from a study of cytomegalovirus exposure and HLA in healthy donors. The study, taken as a whole, reports: About 87% or about 30% of the time was how often most TCR beta V segments were productive, according to an earlier analysis. Highly shared sequence variants in one cluster were likely a sequencing artifact. Testing in vitro showed three CMV-associated chains specific for CMV antigens. Being indistinguishable, some V segments were excluded, TRBV6-2 and TRBV6-3 among them.

PCR used 60 Vbeta primers and 13 Jbeta primers. Clones were read by immunoSEQ multiplex PCR, and TCRdb kept only the in-frame ones, dropping some. This table lists about 160,000 clones. Germline values: CDR1 LGHNA, CDR2 YSLEER. Germline trimming cut 0 bases from V and 3 bases from J; bases unmatched to any gene: 8. The CDR3 consists of 16 residues. In regard to this clone: Its antigen is currently unknown.

The TCR sequence derives from a man aged 25 to 45 in good health and CMV-seronegative. Input material: PBMCs. This chain links TRBV4-3 with TRBJ2-7, with 7 bases lining up with TRBD1. The CDR3 nucleotides read TGCGCCAGCAGCCAAGATCTGACAGGGATCAGCTACGAGCAGTACTTC. As protein: CASSQDLTGISYEQYF.